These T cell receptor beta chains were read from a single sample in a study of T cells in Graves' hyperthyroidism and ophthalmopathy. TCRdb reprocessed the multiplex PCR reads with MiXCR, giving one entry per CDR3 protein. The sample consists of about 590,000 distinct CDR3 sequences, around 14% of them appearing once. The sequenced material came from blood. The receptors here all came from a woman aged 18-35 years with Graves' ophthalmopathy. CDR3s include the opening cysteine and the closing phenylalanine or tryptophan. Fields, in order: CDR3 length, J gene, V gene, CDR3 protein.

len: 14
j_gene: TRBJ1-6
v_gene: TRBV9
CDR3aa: CASSVGQINSPLHF

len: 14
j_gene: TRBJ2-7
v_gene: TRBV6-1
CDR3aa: CASSEWGGPYEQYF

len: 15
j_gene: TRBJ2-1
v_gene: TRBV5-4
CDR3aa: CASSTSGTSLNEQFF

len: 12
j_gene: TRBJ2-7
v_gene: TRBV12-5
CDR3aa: CASAPRMDEQYF

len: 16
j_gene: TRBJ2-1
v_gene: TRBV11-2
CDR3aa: CASSRTSGNIRNEQFF

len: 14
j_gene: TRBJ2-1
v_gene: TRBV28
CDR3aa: CASSTPGTPNEQFF

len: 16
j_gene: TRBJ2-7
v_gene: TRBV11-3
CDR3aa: CASSSVGLALSYEQYF

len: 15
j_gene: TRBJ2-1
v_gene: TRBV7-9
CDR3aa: CASSLRASSYNEQFF

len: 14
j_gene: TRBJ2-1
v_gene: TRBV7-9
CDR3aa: CASSLLVSYNEQFF

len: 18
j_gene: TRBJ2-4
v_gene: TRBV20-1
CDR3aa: CSARQIRTTGTAKDIQYF

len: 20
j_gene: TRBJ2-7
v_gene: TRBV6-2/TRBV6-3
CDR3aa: CASSYRLSGTSGRSLNEQYF

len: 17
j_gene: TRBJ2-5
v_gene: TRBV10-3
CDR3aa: CAISEHWLAGTQETQYF

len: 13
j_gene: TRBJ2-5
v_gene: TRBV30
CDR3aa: CAWSVSARETQYF

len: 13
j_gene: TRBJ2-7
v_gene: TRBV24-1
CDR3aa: CATSSGQGYEQYF

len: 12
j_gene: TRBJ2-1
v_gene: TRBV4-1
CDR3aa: CASTGGNNEQFF

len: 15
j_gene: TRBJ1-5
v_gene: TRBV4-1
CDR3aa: CASSQVGDSNQPQHF

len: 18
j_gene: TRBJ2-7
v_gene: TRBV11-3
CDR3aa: CASSLGQRWRVPFYEQYF

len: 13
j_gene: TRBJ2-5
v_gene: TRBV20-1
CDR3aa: CSASSGWMGTQYF

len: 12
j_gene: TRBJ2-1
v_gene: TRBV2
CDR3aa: CASSVSGNEQFF

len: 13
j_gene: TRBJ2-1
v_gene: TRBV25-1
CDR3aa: CASSVTDRTEQFF

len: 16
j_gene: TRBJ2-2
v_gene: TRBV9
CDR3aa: CASSVEGWTGVGELFF

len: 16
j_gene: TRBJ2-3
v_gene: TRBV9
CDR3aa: CASSVGGSGGTDTQYF

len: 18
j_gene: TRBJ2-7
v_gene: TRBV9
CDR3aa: CASSVVGQGDYDTYEQYF

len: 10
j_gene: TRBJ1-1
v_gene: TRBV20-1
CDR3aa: CSAVGVWAFF

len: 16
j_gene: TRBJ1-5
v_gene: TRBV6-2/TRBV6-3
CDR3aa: CASSYSIGRSNQPQHF

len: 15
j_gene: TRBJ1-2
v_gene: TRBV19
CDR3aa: CASTPLSPGRYGYTF

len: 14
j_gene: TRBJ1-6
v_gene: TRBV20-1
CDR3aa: CSAKSQQGRSPLHF

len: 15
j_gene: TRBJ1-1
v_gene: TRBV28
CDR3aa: CASSYSSGTNTEAFF

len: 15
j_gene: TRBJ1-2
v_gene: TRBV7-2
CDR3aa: CASSLMDRNIYGYTF

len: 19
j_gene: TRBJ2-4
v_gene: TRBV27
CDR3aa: CASSLGLAGGNTAKNIQYF

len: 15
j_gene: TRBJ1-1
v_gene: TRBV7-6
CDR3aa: CASSRGPGVNTEAFF

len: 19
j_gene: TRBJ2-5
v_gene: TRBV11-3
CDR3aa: CASSLGDRLDELRQETQYF

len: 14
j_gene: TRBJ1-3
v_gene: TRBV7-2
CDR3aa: CASSLEWSGNTIYF

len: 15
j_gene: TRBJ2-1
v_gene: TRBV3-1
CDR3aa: CASSQVSGVYNEQFF

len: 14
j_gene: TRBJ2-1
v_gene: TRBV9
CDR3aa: CASSVGAGYNEQFF

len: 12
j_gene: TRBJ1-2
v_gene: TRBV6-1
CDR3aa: CASKMDTDGYTF

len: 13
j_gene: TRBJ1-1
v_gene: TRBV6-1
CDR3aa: CASSPGQGTEAFF

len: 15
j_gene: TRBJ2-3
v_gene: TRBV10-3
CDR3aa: CAISARAGGTDTQYF

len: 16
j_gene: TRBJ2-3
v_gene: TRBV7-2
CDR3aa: CASSYRTSGYTDTQYF

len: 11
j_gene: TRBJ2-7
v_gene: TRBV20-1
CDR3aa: CSAREAGTSYF

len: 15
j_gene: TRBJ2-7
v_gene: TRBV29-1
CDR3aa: CSVEFAASGTYEQYF

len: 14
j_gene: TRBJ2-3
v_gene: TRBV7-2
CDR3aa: CASNPGQSTDTQYF

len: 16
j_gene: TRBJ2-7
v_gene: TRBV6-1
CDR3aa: CASSPLGGTTLYEQYF

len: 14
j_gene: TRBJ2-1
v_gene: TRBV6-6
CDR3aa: CASSYLAAGDEQFF

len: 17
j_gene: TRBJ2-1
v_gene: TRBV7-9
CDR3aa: CASSQDDGRGSYNEQFF

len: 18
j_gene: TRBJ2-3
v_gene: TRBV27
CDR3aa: CASSSPIAGGRYADTQYF

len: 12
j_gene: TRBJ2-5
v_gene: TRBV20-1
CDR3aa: CSARRQQETQYF

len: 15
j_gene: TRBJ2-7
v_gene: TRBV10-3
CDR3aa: CAISARTGGSYEQYF

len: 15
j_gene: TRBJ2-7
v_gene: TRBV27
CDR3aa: CASSLIAGRSYEQYF

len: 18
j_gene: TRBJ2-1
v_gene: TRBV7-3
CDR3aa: CASSLLPSGSSSYNEQFF

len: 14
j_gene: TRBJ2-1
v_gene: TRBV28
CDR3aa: CASSITNSYNEQFF

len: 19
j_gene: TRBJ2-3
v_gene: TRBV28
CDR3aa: CASRKFGLAGGPSTDTQYF

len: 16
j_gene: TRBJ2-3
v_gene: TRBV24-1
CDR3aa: CATSDLRREGGDTQYF

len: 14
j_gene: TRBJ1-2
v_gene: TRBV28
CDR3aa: CASSPAQGLYGYTF

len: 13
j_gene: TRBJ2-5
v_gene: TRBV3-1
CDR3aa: CASSQEGGETQYF

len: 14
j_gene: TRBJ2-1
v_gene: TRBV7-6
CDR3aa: CASSIGGVYNEQFF

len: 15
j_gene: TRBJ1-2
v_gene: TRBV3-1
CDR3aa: CASSLKWRLDYGYTF

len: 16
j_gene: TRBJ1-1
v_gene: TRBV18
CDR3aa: CASSPPQGAMNTEAFF

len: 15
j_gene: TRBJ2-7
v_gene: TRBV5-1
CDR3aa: CASSLGTGSSYEQYF

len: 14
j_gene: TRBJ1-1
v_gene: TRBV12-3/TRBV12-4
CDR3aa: CASSLTWMNTEAFF